This section outlines one T cell receptor beta chain sequence together with its context. The antigen is undetermined. J gave up 5 bases and V 0 bases, and 7 bases lay outside the gene matches. The CDR3 has 15 amino acids. Germline lookup yields CDR1 SGDLS and CDR2 YYNGEE. This entry belongs to a study of Graves' ophthalmopathy and Graves' hyperthyroidism. Amplified material comprised TCR beta CDR3 regions derived from RNA transcripts. HTBI primers were used in a first-round RT-PCR, which preceded a second-round multiplex PCR. In TCRdb, the multiplex PCR reads were re-called with MiXCR into one record per CDR3 protein. The profile shows around 600,000 distinct CDR3 sequences, about two fifths of them singletons. Study-level results: Most expanded clonotypes in thyroid above 0.001 frequency also showed up in blood.

The sequencing sample was made of peripheral blood. The chain has TRBV9 and TRBJ2-5, with TRBD1 identical over 7 bases. This receptor was obtained from an adult man with Graves' ophthalmopathy. The CDR3 spells CASSVGGQVWETQYF. CDR3 bases: TGTGCCAGCAGCGTAGGAGGACAGGTTTGGGAGACCCAGTACTTC.